The 3 T cell receptor beta chains given below trace back to one sample, sequenced in a study of response to subunit inactivated influenza vaccine. TCRdb used MiXCR to reprocess the RT-PCR reads, holding one entry per CDR3 protein. The repertoire holds around 570,000 distinct CDR3 sequences, approximately 10% seen once, with 9.5% to 12% in the top ten. In addition, the sample was reused for a study of T cells expressing NK-cell markers. That source reports: The authors made TCR beta cDNA libraries by 5'RACE template switching. This switching added a universal primer site and UMIs.

Source: PBMCs from blood, taken on the day of vaccination. The receptors were sampled from a man over 45 who received an inactivated influenza vaccine.

The sample holds a few counts of this clonotype. The genes are TRBV12-3 or TRBV12-4 and TRBJ2-7; 8 positions agree with TRBD1. J lost 7 bases, V lost 5 bases, and 10 bases had no gene match. This CDR3 is built from 14 residues. This CDR3 reads CASSRSDRVGEQYF. CDR3 nucleotides: TGTGCCAGCAGTCGCTCGGACAGGGTCGGAGAGCAGTACTTC.

This clonotype was recorded a few times. The rearrangement uses TRBV5-1 and TRBJ1-6, with a possible D match to TRBD1 (5 bases). The V end lost 4 bases, the J end lost 9 bases, and 14 bases lay between the germline ends. The CDR3 extends over 14 amino acids. Germline V CDR1 and CDR2: SGHRS, YFSETQ. CDR3: CASSTWGEGSPLHF. The CDR3 nucleotides are TGCGCCAGCAGCACCTGGGGGGAGGGTTCACCCCTCCACTTT.

This clonotype was counted between two and nine times. Written as DNA, the CDR3 is TGTGCCACCGATTCAGATACCGGGGAGCTGTTTTTT. This gives the protein CATDSDTGELFF. V is TRBV25-1 and J is TRBJ2-2; D not resolved. Per germline, CDR1 MGHDK and CDR2 SYGVNS. The CDR3 spans 12 residues. The V and J ends lost 10 bases and 5 bases respectively, with 11 bases between them.